This is a list of T cell receptor beta chains from one sample in a study of OX40 agonist ivuxolimab in advanced cancers. Repertoires were generated with immunoSEQ multiplex PCR, while TCRdb's copy carries only in-frame clones and drops some. The sample has about 30,000 clones; roughly 86% are singletons. The sequenced sample was CD4+ or CD8+ T cells sorted from blood, obtained in a trial of the OX40 agonist ivuxolimab. All receptors come from an adult with an advanced solid tumor such as melanoma, head and neck, liver or kidney cancer. Each CDR3 is given with its conserved first and last residue. The D gene is left open where the match is weak. Clone sizes are given selectively: once, few, many, or a class where the clone is expanded.

D gene,J gene,clone size,V gene,CDR3 protein,CDR3 DNA
TRBD2,TRBJ2-1,.,TRBV30,CAGEWLAGYNEQFF,TGTGCCGGGGAGTGGCTAGCGGGCTACAATGAGCAGTTCTTC
TRBD1,TRBJ2-7,.,TRBV11-3,CASSSGTGGGYEQYF,TGTGCCAGCAGCTCAGGGACAGGGGGCGGGTACGAGCAGTACTTC
.,TRBJ2-3,.,TRBV7-3,CASSLTGADTQYF,TGTGCCAGCAGCTTAACCGGGGCAGATACGCAGTATTTT
.,TRBJ1-5,.,TRBV2,CASSPDGASNQPQHF,TGTGCCAGCAGTCCGGACGGAGCGAGCAATCAGCCCCAGCATTTT
.,TRBJ1-5,.,TRBV19,CASSIAGYSNQPQHF,TGTGCCAGTAGTATAGCCGGATATAGCAATCAGCCCCAGCATTTT
.,TRBJ1-1,.,TRBV25-1,CASSEFRGANTEAFF,TGTGCCAGCAGTGAATTTCGGGGGGCGAACACTGAAGCTTTCTTT
.,TRBJ2-7,.,TRBV29-1,CSVEVSGSLYEQYF,TGCAGCGTTGAAGTCAGTGGGTCTCTCTACGAGCAGTACTTC
.,TRBJ1-4,.,TRBV20-1,CRPENEKLFF,TGCAGGCCGGAGAATGAAAAACTGTTTTTT
.,TRBJ2-7,.,TRBV13,CASSLAREQYF,TGTGCCAGCAGCCTGGCCCGAGAGCAGTACTTC
.,TRBJ2-7,.,TRBV5-1,CASSLVGPSYEQYF,TGCGCCAGCAGCTTGGTCGGACCCTCCTACGAGCAGTACTTC
TRBD2,TRBJ2-1,.,TRBV27,CASTRGGGGGNEQFF,TGTGCCAGCACTAGGGGCGGGGGAGGAGGGAATGAGCAGTTCTTC
TRBD1,TRBJ2-1,.,TRBV5-4,CASSYGQGGSYNEQFF,TGTGCCAGCAGCTACGGACAGGGCGGTTCCTACAATGAGCAGTTCTTC
TRBD2,TRBJ2-5,.,TRBV30,CAWGTSGVQETQYF,TGTGCCTGGGGGACTAGCGGGGTTCAAGAGACCCAGTACTTC
TRBD1,TRBJ2-7,.,TRBV25-1,CATRDSPYEQYF,TGTGCCACTCGGGACAGCCCCTACGAGCAGTACTTC
.,TRBJ2-7,.,TRBV28,CASSSNRDTYEQYF,TGTGCCAGCAGTTCAAACAGGGATACCTACGAGCAGTACTTC
.,TRBJ2-7,.,TRBV19,CASSIAWGYEQYF,TGTGCCAGTAGTATAGCGTGGGGCTACGAGCAGTACTTC
.,TRBJ2-1,.,TRBV6-6,CASSYSARAEQFF,TGTGCCAGCAGTTACTCCGCTCGAGCTGAGCAGTTCTTC
.,TRBJ2-3,.,TRBV19,CASNIALSDTQYF,TGTGCCAGTAATATAGCGCTCTCAGATACGCAGTATTTT
TRBD1,TRBJ1-3,.,TRBV5-4,CASSTGTASGNTIYF,TGTGCCAGCAGCACCGGGACAGCCTCTGGAAACACCATATATTTT
.,TRBJ1-4,.,TRBV5-4,CASSLEGSGARNEKLFF,TGTGCCAGCAGCTTGGAGGGCTCGGGGGCCCGGAATGAAAAACTGTTTTTT
TRBD1,TRBJ1-1,once,TRBV7-9,CASSSPPTGGGTEAFF,TGTGCCAGCAGCTCTCCCCCGACAGGGGGCGGCACTGAAGCTTTCTTT
.,TRBJ2-1,.,TRBV7-3,CASSPSGGFSYNEQFF,TGTGCCAGCAGCCCGAGTGGTGGTTTCTCCTACAATGAGCAGTTCTTC
.,TRBJ1-3,.,TRBV4-1,CASSQGTGSGNTIYF,TGCGCCAGCAGCCAAGGAACGGGCTCTGGAAACACCATATATTTT
.,TRBJ1-5,.,TRBV6-5,CASSYGVYQPQHF,TGTGCCAGCAGTTACGGGGTGTATCAGCCCCAGCATTTT
TRBD1,TRBJ2-4,.,TRBV5-6,CASSLAGQGSKNIQYF,TGTGCCAGCAGCTTGGCTGGACAGGGATCCAAAAACATTCAGTACTTC
.,TRBJ2-7,.,TRBV19,CASSPSEAYEQYF,TGTGCCAGTTCCCCTAGCGAGGCCTACGAGCAGTACTTC